This TCR beta chain was found in a study of cytomegalovirus exposure and HLA in healthy donors (TCRdb year 2017). With respect to the entire study: According to an earlier analysis of 587 of the donors, about 179 million T cells yielded some 120 million unique TCR beta sequences and less than 300 Gb of sequence data. An early release that covered 500 to 800 HLA-typed donors contained about 300 gigabases of sequencing data and around 80 million unique TCR sequences. The genetic ancestry cluster associated with self-reported Caucasian donors included 65% to 90% of the 398 genotyped donors. The study aimed to test whether cataloging public T cell receptors could reveal signatures of past pathogen exposure. The study used immunosequencing to profile the T cell repertoires of approximately 630 subjects and linked those repertoires to cytomegalovirus serostatus. Besides the first cohort of around 700 subjects, a separate validation cohort made up of around 120 different subjects was used. High-throughput TCR immunosequencing, statistical association of individual TCRs with disease status, and machine learning were combined to predict cytomegalovirus infection status. In a later analysis, previously published TCR beta repertoires from 500 to 750 donors were re-analyzed and high-resolution HLA genotyping was added so that TCR occurrence patterns could be studied. In the later analysis, no new phenotypic data were used to find candidate immune exposures; instead, reliance was placed on TCR beta sequences and their occurrence across donors. In an earlier analysis of 550 to 700 of the donors, high-throughput TCR beta sequencing was used to judge whether each TCR beta V gene segment behaved as functional or pseudogenic. Donor age, sex, ethnicity and CMV serostatus were compiled together with the repertoire data. A later genetic analysis used genome-wide SNP genotypes for about 65% of the roughly 700 donors, treating that subset as a discovery cohort. Every discovery cohort repertoire had been produced on one sequencing platform. HLA typing included class I and class II loci at four-digit resolution. The number of donors typed differed by locus, with roughly 620-630 for A, B, C, DRB1 and DQB1, around 520 for DQA1, about 610 for DPA1, and some 440 for DPB1. Several DR-DQ haplotypes were handled as single units for association and clustering, since linkage in the cohort was strong. Among around 400 genotyped donors of the cohort, an average of 235,054 unique TCR beta nucleotide sequences were sequenced per donor, around 18% of them non-productive. Paper-wide results and their limitations: Sequencing depth was assumed to be roughly uniform across donors in the presence/absence analyses, though that assumption may not hold. Because counts were too low, some 17 rarely observed V segments, including chromosome 9 orphons, were left out of the earlier analysis of 587 of the donors. Only TCR beta chains were sequenced in this cohort, and the absence of alpha or paired-chain data limited detectable features. A later analysis found that TCR association rates varied across HLA loci, with DRB1 alleles showing the most associated TCRs and HLA-C alleles the fewest. In vitro tests confirmed that a few of the cytomegalovirus-associated TCR beta chains recognize cytomegalovirus antigens. In both the original and validation cohorts, the classifier was reported to diagnose cytomegalovirus status with high specificity and sensitivity. According to a later genetic analysis, donors in an Asian-associated ancestry cluster had fewer N-insertions in productive TCRs than the approximately 670-donor mean. Linkage disequilibrium might explain the correlated functional status among segregating V segments, but an unknown experimental factor could not be excluded. While some public TCRs were present in many individuals, most TCR sequences turned up only very rarely across donors. The sequencing pipeline was judged likely to have produced a cluster of highly shared sequence variants as a technical artifact. Strong co-occurrence of HLA alleles, especially DR and DQ, made assigning TCR associations to individual alleles difficult. Because HLA typing was missing for some donors at each locus, association tests included only the typed subset. According to the authors, the approach could potentially be generalized to other disease states and immunological phenotypes. Some IMGT-functional V segments, including TRBV6-2 and TRBV6-3, could not be told apart with the 87-base-pair reads, so those segments were excluded. In an earlier analysis of 587 of the donors, most TCR beta V segments were observed in productive rearrangements about 90% or about 30% of the time, broadly matching IMGT annotations. A further reported finding was that TCR beta sequences accurately predicted the HLA-A and HLA-B alleles for most subjects in the first cohort. The study gave a list of under 200 TCR beta chains associated with cytomegalovirus. A later genetic analysis associated a missense DCLRE1C variant with V-gene and J-gene trimming of TCR beta chains, and an independent cohort replicated the association. A later analysis found that most CMV-associated TCR beta chains appeared HLA-restricted, with HLA associations seemingly driven largely by CMV exposure. For the cohort, immune exposure information was limited to CMV serostatus. In a later analysis, several top co-occurrence clusters were reported to appear linked to parvovirus B19, influenza, CMV and Epstein-Barr virus. In a later analysis, about 16,000 TCR beta sequences were associated with specific HLA alleles at a false discovery rate of 0.05. In a later analysis, HLA-associated TCR beta chains showed more clonal expansion and lower generation probabilities than non-associated chains that were equally common.

The library was built by means of the immunoSEQ multiplex PCR assay. For the multiplex PCR, a mixture combining 60 forward primers for TCR Vbeta segments and 13 reverse primers for TCR Jbeta segments was used. The CDR3 region of rearranged TCR beta genes was amplified from genomic DNA with a multiplex PCR assay. Amplified TCR beta libraries were sequenced as 87-base-pair reads on the Illumina HiSeq System. From the authors' description of their analysis: Across the 666 repertoires, a later analysis counted about 81 million unique TCR beta chains, 8.5 million to 12 million of which were shared by at least two donors. A nearest-neighbor algorithm error-corrected the raw reads and collapsed the reads into unique sequences, merging closely related sequences to remove PCR and sequencing errors. V, D and J gene segments were assigned by aligning CDR3 sequences to IMGT reference sequences. For a sequence to be retained, a match of at least six nucleotides was required to both a V gene segment and a J gene segment. A rearrangement counted as productive if the CDR3 had no stop codons and remained in frame with V and J, and every other rearrangement counted as non-productive. CDR3 was defined by IMGT convention, running from the second conserved V-encoded cysteine to the conserved J-encoded phenylalanine. The earlier analysis of 500 to 750 of the donors excluded any sequence lacking an unambiguous match to a single V gene segment. An earlier analysis of around 600 of the donors classified V segments as functional when productive rearrangements were above 56.7% and as segregating when the standard deviation between donors was above 5%. To diagnose cytomegalovirus status from the catalog of TCR beta chain sequences, a statistical classification framework was built. In a later analysis, V and J genes were assigned by comparing TCR nucleotide sequences against IMGT/GENE-DB human TR gene sequences. A later analysis assigned CDR3 sequences and most-parsimonious VDJ recombination scenarios with the TCRdist pipeline. In a later analysis, every TCR beta chain was defined by the combination of its CDR3 amino acid sequence and its V-gene family, and reads without a unique V-gene family were dropped. As a way to deal with suspected cross-contamination and a sequencing artifact, a later analysis dropped roughly 600 nucleotide sequences that were highly shared and had low generation probability. A later analysis calculated a clonal expansion index for each public chain from normalized within-repertoire ranks of inferred template counts. A later analysis computed generation probabilities with a VDJ recombination model fitted to out-of-frame rearrangements, and checked the results against IGoR. In a later analysis, TCR-TCR, TCR-HLA and TCR-CMV co-occurrence was scored with hypergeometric tests, and a repertoire-size bias correction was applied to TCR pairs. To estimate false discovery rates, a later analysis permuted the HLA or CMV assignments 20 times. In a later analysis, co-occurring TCRs were grouped with DBSCAN, and TCRdist sequence similarity was added when clustering was performed within HLA-allele-positive subsets. Repertoires with fewer than 30,000 or more than 120,000 public chains, plus five repertoires with anomalous nucleotide sharing, were excluded from co-occurrence clustering. TCRdb took this table from immuneACCESS and kept in-frame rearrangements with V and J called. Such tables lack part of the clones; where checked against another copy, unresolved V genes explain under half of the gap, and the rest is unexplained. V and J calls plus clone size are reproduced from that table; the DNA served to infer D and trimming. The sample table records about 180,000 clones; 75% to 90% of these occur just once. Around 1.4% of the sample belongs to the ten largest clones.

The cohort was made up of 650 to 700 healthy bone marrow donors. At the time of sampling, all cohort members were nominally healthy, though unrecorded immune exposures were likely present. The donor was CMV seropositive and belonged to the group of around 300 seropositive cohort members. A peripheral blood sample was provided by each donor, and peripheral blood mononuclear cells were used for TCR beta sequencing. Genomic DNA was extracted from the blood cell samples with the Qiagen DNeasy Blood Extraction Kit. A remark on this clone: Its antigen is currently not known. No base qualities exist here, and no much larger clone lies one base off it.

Taken from the germline V gene (reference sequence), the CDR1 and CDR2 loops are LNHNV and YYDKDF. A distance of 10 bases separates the germline ends of V and J, which lose 1 base and 3 bases respectively. Inclusive of the bounding cysteine and phenylalanine, the CDR3 is 15 residues long. Only CDR3 DNA remains: 45 bases, in frame from the first base. The V gene is TRBV15 and the J gene is TRBJ2-1; a tentative D call is TRBD2 (6 bases match). The receptor was isolated from a girl aged 5-17 years in good health and CMV-seropositive. Sequences were obtained from PBMCs. The bases are TGTGCCACCAGCAGAGTCGGGGGACTCTACAATGAGCAGTTCTTC. This is translated as CATSRVGGLYNEQFF. Joined to the reference TRBV15 and TRBJ2-1 proteins, this CDR3 gives the full variable domain: DAMVIQNPRYQVTQFGKPVTLSCSQTLNHNVMYWYQQKSSQAPKLLFHYYDKDFNNEADTPDNFQSRRPNTSFCFLDIRSPGLGDTAMYLCATSRVGGLYNEQFFGPGTRLTVL.